Following are 27 T cell receptor beta chains from one sample sequenced in a study of T cell responses to AZD1222 COVID-19 vaccine. Using immunoSEQ multiplex PCR, the repertoire was profiled, and TCRdb retains in-frame clones only, with some absent. The repertoire holds about 200,000 clones, with less than 95% as singletons. The material sequenced was peripheral blood, taken 28 days after the second dose of the MenACWY control vaccine. These receptors were obtained from an adult who received the MenACWY meningococcal vaccine as a control.

For the CDR3, the DNA is TGTGCCATCAGCGCCGGGACAGTTTATGGCTACACCTTC. Translation gives CAISAGTVYGYTF. The chain carries TRBV10-3 and TRBJ1-2, with TRBD1 matching over 7 bases. The CDR3 covers 13 residues. Per germline, CDR1 ENHRY and CDR2 SYGVKD. The V and J ends lost 6 bases and 5 bases, in that order; junction bases with no gene match: 6.

The rearrangement links TRBV19 to TRBJ2-1; 8 bases match TRBD2. The length of the CDR3 is 17 residues. The V segment lost 5 bases and the J segment 6 bases; nucleotides outside the gene matches: 15. Germline-derived CDR1 and CDR2 are LNHDA and SQIVND (reference sequence). The CDR3 region has the DNA TGTGCCAGTAGTCCCCTTCGGCCGGGACTAGACATCAATGAGCAGTTCTTC. Its translation is CASSPLRPGLDINEQFF.

The chain recombines TRBV27 with TRBJ2-7; D ambiguous. CDR3 length equals 15 residues. The V end lost 3 bases, the J end lost 1 base, and 13 bases lay between the germline ends. In germline, CDR1 is MNHEY, CDR2 SMNVEV (reference sequence). The chain's CDR3 is CASSFSLQCSYEQYF. The DNA for the CDR3 is TGTGCCAGCAGTTTTTCTCTCCAATGTTCCTACGAGCAGTACTTC.

The CDR3 nucleotides read TGTGCCAGCAGCCAACAGGGGGCGCTCCACGAGCAGTACTTC. This translates into CASSQQGALHEQYF. The rearrangement joins TRBV11-1 to TRBJ2-7, with 9 bases lining up with TRBD1. The CDR3 loop spans 14 amino acids. CDR1 and CDR2 from the germline V gene are SGHAT and FQDESV (reference sequence). Losses at the gene ends were 5 bases for V and 5 bases for J; bases not matched to a gene: 7. The whole variable domain, remainder taken from reference TRBV11-1 and TRBJ2-7, is EAEVAQSPRYKITEKSQAVAFWCDPISGHATLYWYRQILGQGPELLVQFQDESVVDDSQLPKDRFSAERLKGVDSTLKIQPAELGDSAMYLCASSQQGALHEQYFGPGTRLTVT.

V usage is TRBV2 and J usage is TRBJ1-2; D might be TRBD1 (6 bases). CDR3 size: 15 residues. With 4 bases removed from V and 7 bases from J, the gap between germline ends came to 19 bases. Germline-derived CDR1 and CDR2 are SNHLY and FYNNEI. This chain's CDR3 is CASSVAAGAYVGYTF. DNA of the CDR3: TGTGCCAGCAGTGTTGCGGCAGGGGCGTATGTTGGCTACACCTTC.

Written as DNA, the CDR3 is TGTGCCAGCAGCCGACAGGGCTCCTACGAGCAGTACTTC. It codes for CASSRQGSYEQYF. The chain uses TRBV3-1 (or the pseudogene TRBV3-2) and TRBJ2-7, with 7 positions matching TRBD1. The CDR3 has 13 amino acids. The ends lost 4 bases at V and 0 bases at J; junction bases unmatched: 0. Germline CDR1 and CDR2: LGHDT and YNNKEL (reference sequence).

This chain joins TRBV12-3 or TRBV12-4 and TRBJ1-5; the D gene is possibly TRBD1 (5 bases). The CDR3 runs to 13 residues. The V end lost 6 bases, the J end lost 1 base, and 7 bases lay between the germline ends. DNA of the CDR3: TGTGCCAGCAGCGGGGCGAGCAATCAGCCCCAGCATTTT. This sequence encodes CASSGASNQPQHF.

The V call is TRBV20-1, the J call TRBJ2-5; no reliable D call. This CDR3 is 13 amino acids long. In germline, CDR1 is DFQATT, CDR2 SNEGSKA (reference sequence). V gave up 3 bases and J gave up 2 bases, with 10 bases separating them. The CDR3 nucleotides read TGCAGTGCTAGTAGGCTAGTGCAAGAGACCCAGTACTTC. Translated, it gives CSASRLVQETQYF.

The chain recombines TRBV11-2 with TRBJ2-3, with TRBD1 matching 8 bases. The V gene end was trimmed by 4 bases and the J gene end by 11 bases; junction bases not matched to a gene: 2. The germline gives CDR1 SGHAT, CDR2 FQNNGV. The CDR3 length is 11 residues. CDR3 DNA sequence: TGTGCCAGCAGCTCAGGGGGCGGGCAGTATTTT. Protein product: CASSSGGGQYF.

This clone was counted once. The V call is TRBV2, the J call TRBJ1-6; 9 bases are a match to TRBD1. Trimming took 6 bases from V and 9 from J; bases not matched to a gene: 12. This CDR3 contains 16 residues. The germline gives CDR1 SNHLY, CDR2 FYNNEI. CDR3 nucleotides: TGTGCCAGCAGGGGAATTCGACAGGGGGTTGGTTCACCCCTCCACTTT. Its translation: CASRGIRQGVGSPLHF.

The chain combines TRBV4-2 with TRBJ1-4, with TRBD1 identical over 7 bases. CDR3 length equals 16 residues. J gave up 6 bases and V 1 base, and 8 bases lay outside the gene matches. Looked up from germline, CDR1 is LGHNA and CDR2 is YNFKEQ. CDR3 sequence reads: CASSQAGQAGDEKLFF. CDR3 coding DNA: TGTGCCAGCAGCCAAGCAGGACAGGCGGGGGATGAAAAACTGTTTTTT.

This chain joins TRBV7-3 and TRBJ2-7, with TRBD1 matching over 7 bases. The CDR3 totals 17 residues. CDR1 and CDR2 from the germline V gene are SGHTA and FQGTGA. Unmatched junction bases numbered 16, after V lost 2 bases and J lost 6 bases. The CDR3 sequence is CASSLEGVERGLIEQYF. As DNA, the CDR3 is TGTGCCAGCAGCTTAGAAGGGGTCGAGAGGGGGCTGATCGAGCAGTACTTC.

This clone came up a few times. The chain carries TRBV5-1 and TRBJ1-2, with 7 bases lining up with TRBD1. The V gene end was trimmed by 5 bases and the J gene end by 0 bases; junction bases not matched to a gene: 10. CDR3 size: 16 residues. The germline V gene encodes CDR1 SGHRS and CDR2 YFSETQ. CDR3 region: CASRSAGGASNYGYTF. The CDR3 region has the DNA TGCGCCAGCAGGTCCGCAGGGGGGGCGTCTAACTATGGCTACACCTTC.

This chain links TRBV19 with TRBJ1-2, with TRBD1 identical over 8 bases. The CDR3 runs to 16 residues. Germline-derived CDR1 and CDR2 are LNHDA and SQIVND (reference sequence). V trimming: 4 bases; J trimming: 0 bases; junction bases outside the gene matches: 7. The CDR3 DNA reads TGTGCCAGTAGTAACCGACAGGGGAGAACTAACTATGGCTACACCTTC. It codes for CASSNRQGRTNYGYTF.

V gene TRBV11-2 combines with J gene TRBJ1-3, with D uncertain. The length of the CDR3 is 15 residues. CDR1 SGHAT and CDR2 FQNNGV come from the germline V gene. V was trimmed by 1 base and J by 3 bases, leaving 10 bases between them. Here the CDR3 DNA reads TGTGCCAGCAGCTTAGTCGGGGATTTTGGAAACACCATATATTTT. Its translation is CASSLVGDFGNTIYF.

V is TRBV28 and J is TRBJ1-6; TRBD1 is a possible D gene (6 bases). The germline V gene has CDR1 MDHEN and CDR2 SYDVKM. This CDR3 comprises 13 residues. The V gene lost 8 bases and the J gene lost 7 bases, with 12 bases spanning the gap. CDR3 DNA: TGTGCCAGCCACGGACAGCTCAATTCACCCCTCCACTTT. Protein: CASHGQLNSPLHF.

This clone was detected only once. The genes are TRBV6-5 and TRBJ1-2; TRBD1 agrees at 9 bases. Germline CDR1 and CDR2: MNHEY and SVGAGI. The CDR3 is made up of 14 amino acids. The V segment lost 4 bases and the J segment 5 bases; nucleotides outside the gene matches: 5. The CDR3 sequence is CASSSGTGQYGYTF. The CDR3 DNA reads as TGTGCCAGCAGTTCCGGGACAGGGCAATATGGCTACACCTTC.

The chain combines TRBV2 with TRBJ1-4; 9 bases fit TRBD1. The CDR3 runs 15 residues. V dropped 5 bases and J dropped 5; count of bases not matched to a gene: 6. Looked up from germline, CDR1 is SNHLY and CDR2 is FYNNEI. CDR3 sequence: CASSFYRGRNEKLFF. CDR3 DNA sequence: TGTGCCAGCAGTTTTTACAGGGGGCGGAATGAAAAACTGTTTTTT.

The genes are TRBV5-6 and TRBJ1-2; a weak D match, TRBD1 (5 bases). V gave up 1 base and J gave up 7 bases, with 17 bases separating them. Germline-derived CDR1 and CDR2 are SGHDT and YYEEEE. The CDR3 has 15 residues. The CDR3 sequence: CASSLPGTRLVGYTF. CDR3 nucleotide sequence: TGTGCCAGCAGCTTGCCGGGGACCAGGCTGGTTGGCTACACCTTC. Drawing the rest from reference TRBV5-6 and TRBJ1-2, the complete variable domain is DAGVTQSPTHLIKTRGQQVTLRCSPKSGHDTVSWYQQALGQGPQFIFQYYEEEERQRGNFPDRFSGHQFPNYSSELNVNALLLGDSALYLCASSLPGTRLVGYTFGSGTRLTVV.

The V gene is TRBV29-1, the J gene TRBJ2-1; D gene unclear. The CDR3 is 14 residues long. The germline CDR1 and CDR2 sequences are SQVTM and ANQGSEA. V was shortened by 6 bases and J by 4 bases, with 16 bases between the two germline ends. The CDR3 here is CSVPTLGEYNEQFF. The CDR3 bases are TGCAGCGTACCGACCCTAGGAGAATACAATGAGCAGTTCTTC.

The V call is TRBV29-1, the J call TRBJ2-5; D assignment may be TRBD1 or TRBD2 (7 bases each). V was pared by 8 bases and J by 2 bases, with 15 bases between. This CDR3 is built from 13 residues. Germline values: CDR1 SQVTM, CDR2 ANQGSEA. The CDR3 coding sequence is TGCAGCTTCACCAGGGGGGGGCAAGAGACCCAGTACTTC. Its protein product is CSFTRGGQETQYF.

The chain recombines TRBV28 with TRBJ2-7; D may be TRBD2 (5 bases). This CDR3 region has 13 residues. The germline CDR1 and CDR2 sequences are MDHEN and SYDVKM. Trimming removed 3 bases from V and 5 bases from J, with 11 bases in between. The CDR3 nucleotides read TGTGCCAGCAGTTTCCCCGGGATCAACGAGCAGTACTTC. Its protein is CASSFPGINEQYF.

V usage is TRBV3-1 (or the pseudogene TRBV3-2) and J usage is TRBJ2-7, with D uncertain. Germline values: CDR1 LGHDT, CDR2 YNNKEL (reference sequence). The V and J ends lost 5 bases and 0 bases respectively, with 8 bases between them. The CDR3 consists of 13 residues. The CDR3 loop reads CASSVLASYEQYF. As DNA, the CDR3 is TGTGCCAGCAGCGTTCTCGCCTCCTACGAGCAGTACTTC.

This clone was seen only once. This chain links TRBV30 with TRBJ2-5; 8 bases line up with TRBD1. The germline gives CDR1 GTSNPN, CDR2 SVGIG (reference sequence). Trimming at V came to 5 bases and at J to 2 bases, leaving 4 bases not matched to a gene. The CDR3 is 13 amino acids. The CDR3 sequence is CAWDRGVQETQYF. CDR3 in DNA: TGTGCCTGGGACAGGGGAGTTCAAGAGACCCAGTACTTC.

The chain links TRBV9 to TRBJ2-3, with 15 positions matching TRBD2. From germline, CDR1 is SGDLS and CDR2 YYNGEE. The CDR3 consists of 14 residues. Trimming removed 4 bases from V and 8 bases from J; junction bases left unmatched: 2. The CDR3 reads CASSPGLAGGTQYF. In DNA, the CDR3 is TGTGCCAGCAGCCCGGGACTAGCGGGAGGTACGCAGTATTTT.

In this sample, this clone turned up a few times. This chain joins TRBV25-1 and TRBJ2-7; 8 nucleotides align to TRBD2. Germline trimming cut 8 bases from V and 2 bases from J; bases unmatched to any gene: 8. This CDR3 spans 14 amino acids. Germline values: CDR1 MGHDK, CDR2 SYGVNS. CDR3 coding DNA: TGTGCCAGCGGAACTAGCGGCCTACCCTACGAGCAGTACTTC. Translating it yields CASGTSGLPYEQYF.

The chain uses TRBV19 and TRBJ2-3; D may be TRBD2 (5 bases). Germline-derived CDR1 and CDR2 are LNHDA and SQIVND (reference sequence). The CDR3 is made up of 14 amino acids. The V end was cut by 1 base, the J end by 5 bases, with 10 bases between. The CDR3 reads CASSIGASGDTQYF. The CDR3 bases are TGTGCCAGTAGTATAGGGGCAAGCGGAGATACGCAGTATTTT.